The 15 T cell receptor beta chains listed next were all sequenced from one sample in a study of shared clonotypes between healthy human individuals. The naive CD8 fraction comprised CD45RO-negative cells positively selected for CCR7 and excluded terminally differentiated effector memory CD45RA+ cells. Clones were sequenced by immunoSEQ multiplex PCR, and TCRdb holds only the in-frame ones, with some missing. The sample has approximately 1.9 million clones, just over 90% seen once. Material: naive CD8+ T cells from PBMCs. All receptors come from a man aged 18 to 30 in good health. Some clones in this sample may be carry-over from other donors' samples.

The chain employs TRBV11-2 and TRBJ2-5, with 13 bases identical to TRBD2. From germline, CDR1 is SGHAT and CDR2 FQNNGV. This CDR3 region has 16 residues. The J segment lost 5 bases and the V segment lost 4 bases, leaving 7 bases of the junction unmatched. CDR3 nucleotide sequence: TGTGCCAGCAGCTCGAGGACTAGCGGGAGAAACGAGACCCAGTACTTC. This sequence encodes CASSSRTSGRNETQYF.

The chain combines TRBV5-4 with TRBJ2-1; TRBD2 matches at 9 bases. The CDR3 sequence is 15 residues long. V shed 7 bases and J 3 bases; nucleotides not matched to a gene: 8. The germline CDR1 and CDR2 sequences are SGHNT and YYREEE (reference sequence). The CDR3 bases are TGTGCCAGCTCCGGGCGGGAGGGCCTCTACAATGAGCAGTTCTTC. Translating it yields CASSGREGLYNEQFF.

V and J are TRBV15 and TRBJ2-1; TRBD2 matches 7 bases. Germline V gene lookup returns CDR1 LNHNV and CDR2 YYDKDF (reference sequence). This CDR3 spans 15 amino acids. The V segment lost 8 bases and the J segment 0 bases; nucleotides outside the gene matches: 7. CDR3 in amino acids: CATARSGISYNEQFF. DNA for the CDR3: TGTGCCACCGCCAGGAGCGGGATCTCCTACAATGAGCAGTTCTTC.

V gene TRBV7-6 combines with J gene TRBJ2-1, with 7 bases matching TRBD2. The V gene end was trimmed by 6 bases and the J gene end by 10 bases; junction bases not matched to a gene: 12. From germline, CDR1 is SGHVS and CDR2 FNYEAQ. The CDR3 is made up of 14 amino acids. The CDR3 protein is CASSSRLAGWEQFF. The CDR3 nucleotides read TGTGCCAGCAGTTCAAGACTAGCCGGTTGGGAGCAGTTCTTC.

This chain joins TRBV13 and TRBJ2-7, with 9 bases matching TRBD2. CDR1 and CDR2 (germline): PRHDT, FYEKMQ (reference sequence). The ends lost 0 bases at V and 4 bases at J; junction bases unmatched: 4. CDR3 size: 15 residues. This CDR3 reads CASSLGLAGEYEQYF. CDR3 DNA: TGTGCCAGCAGCTTAGGGTTAGCGGGAGAGTACGAGCAGTACTTC.

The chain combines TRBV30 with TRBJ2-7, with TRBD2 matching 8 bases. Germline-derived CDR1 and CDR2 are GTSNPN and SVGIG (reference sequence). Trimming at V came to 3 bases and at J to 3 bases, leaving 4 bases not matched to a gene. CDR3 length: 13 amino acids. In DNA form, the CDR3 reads TGTGCCTGGAGAGAGAGCGGGAGCTACGAGCAGTACTTC. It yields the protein CAWRESGSYEQYF.

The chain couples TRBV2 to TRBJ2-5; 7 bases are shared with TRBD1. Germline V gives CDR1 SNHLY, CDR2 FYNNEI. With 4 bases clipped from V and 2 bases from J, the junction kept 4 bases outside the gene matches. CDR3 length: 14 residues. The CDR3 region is CASSVDRRQETQYF. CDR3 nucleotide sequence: TGTGCCAGCAGTGTGGACAGGAGACAAGAGACCCAGTACTTC.

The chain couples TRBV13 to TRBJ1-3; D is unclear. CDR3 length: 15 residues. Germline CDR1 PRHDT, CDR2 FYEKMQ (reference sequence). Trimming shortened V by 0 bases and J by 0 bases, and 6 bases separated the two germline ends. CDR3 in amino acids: CASSLGASSGNTIYF. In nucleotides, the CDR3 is TGTGCCAGCAGCTTAGGTGCTAGCTCTGGAAACACCATATATTTT.

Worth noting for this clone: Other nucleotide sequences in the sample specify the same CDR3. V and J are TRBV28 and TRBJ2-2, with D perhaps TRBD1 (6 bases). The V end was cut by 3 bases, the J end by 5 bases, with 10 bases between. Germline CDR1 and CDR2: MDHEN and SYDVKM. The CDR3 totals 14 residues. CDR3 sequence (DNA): TGTGCCAGCAGTTTCAGGGGTGCAACCGGGGAGCTGTTTTTT. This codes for CASSFRGATGELFF.

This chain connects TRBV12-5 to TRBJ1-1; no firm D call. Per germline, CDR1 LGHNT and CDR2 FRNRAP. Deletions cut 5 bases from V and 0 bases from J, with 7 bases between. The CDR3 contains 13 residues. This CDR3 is CASGPEVNTEAFF. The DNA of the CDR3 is TGTGCTAGTGGTCCCGAGGTGAACACTGAAGCTTTCTTT.

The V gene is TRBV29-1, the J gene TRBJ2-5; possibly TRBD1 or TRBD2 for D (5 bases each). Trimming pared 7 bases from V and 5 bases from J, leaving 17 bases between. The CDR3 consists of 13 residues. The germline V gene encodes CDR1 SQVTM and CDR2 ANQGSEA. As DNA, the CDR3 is TGCAGCGGGGTGGGACGGTTAAGGGAGACCCAGTACTTC. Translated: CSGVGRLRETQYF. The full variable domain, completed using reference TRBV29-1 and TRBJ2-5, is SAVISQKPSRDICQRGTSLTIQCQVDSQVTMMFWYRQQPGQSLTLIATANQGSEATYESGFVIDKFPISRPNLTFSTLTVSNMSPEDSSIYLCSGVGRLRETQYFGPGTRLLVL.

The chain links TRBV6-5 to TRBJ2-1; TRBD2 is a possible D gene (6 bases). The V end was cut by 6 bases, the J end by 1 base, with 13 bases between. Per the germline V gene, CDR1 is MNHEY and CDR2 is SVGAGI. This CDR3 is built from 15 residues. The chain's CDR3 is CASRQSGGSYNEQFF. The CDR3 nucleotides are TGTGCCAGCAGGCAAAGTGGGGGGTCCTACAATGAGCAGTTCTTC.

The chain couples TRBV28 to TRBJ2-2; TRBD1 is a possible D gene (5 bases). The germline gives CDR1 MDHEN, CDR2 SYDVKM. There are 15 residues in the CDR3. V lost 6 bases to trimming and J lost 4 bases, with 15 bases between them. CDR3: CASRKGLGATGELFF. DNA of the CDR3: TGTGCCAGCAGGAAGGGTCTAGGGGCCACCGGGGAGCTGTTTTTT.

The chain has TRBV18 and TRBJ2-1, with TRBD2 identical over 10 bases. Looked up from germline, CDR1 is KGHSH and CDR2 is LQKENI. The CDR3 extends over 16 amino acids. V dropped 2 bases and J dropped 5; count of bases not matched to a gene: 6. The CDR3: CASSPIWTSGHNEQFF. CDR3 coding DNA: TGTGCCAGCTCACCAATTTGGACTAGCGGCCACAATGAGCAGTTCTTC.

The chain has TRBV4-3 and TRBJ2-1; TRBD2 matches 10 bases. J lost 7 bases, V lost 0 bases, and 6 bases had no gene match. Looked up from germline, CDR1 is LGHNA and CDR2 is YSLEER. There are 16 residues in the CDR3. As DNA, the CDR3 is TGCGCCAGCAGCCAAGACCTAGCGGGAGAAAGGAATGAGCAGTTCTTC. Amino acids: CASSQDLAGERNEQFF.